A selection of T cell receptor beta chains follows, all from one sample in a study of molecular identifiers for immune sequencing clone quantification. MiXCR, run by TCRdb on the PCR reads, gives a single entry per CDR3 protein. The profile shows around 470,000 distinct CDR3 sequences, about a fifth of them singletons. What was sequenced was naive CD8+ T cells from blood, with Jurkat cell RNA spiked in. These TCRs come from a human donor in good health. Some libraries in this study had Jurkat cell RNA spiked in. CDR3s include the opening cysteine and the closing phenylalanine or tryptophan. Fields, in order: J gene, clone size, V gene, D gene, CDR3 DNA, CDR3 protein. A D gene is named only where the DNA matches it firmly. Rows may omit the clone size; those that give it use once, few, many or a size class.

J: TRBJ2-1; size: NA; V: TRBV24-1; D: TRBD2; DNA: TGTGCCACCAGTGATCCCACGAGACTAGCGGGATTCTCCTACAATGAGCAGTTCTTC; CDR3: CATSDPTRLAGFSYNEQFF
J: TRBJ2-7; size: many; V: TRBV5-8; D: NA; DNA: TGTGCCAGCAGCTCCGGATGGGCCTACGAGCAGTACTTC; CDR3: CASSSGWAYEQYF
J: TRBJ2-7; size: NA; V: TRBV12-5; D: NA; DNA: TGTGCTAGTGGTTGGACGGCGGGCGCGGGTTCCTACGAGCAGTACTTC; CDR3: CASGWTAGAGSYEQYF
J: TRBJ1-5; size: NA; V: TRBV4-1; D: TRBD1; DNA: TGCGCCAGCAGCCAGGCTGGACAGGGGGTAGGTCAGCCCCAGCATTTT; CDR3: CASSQAGQGVGQPQHF
J: TRBJ2-5; size: many; V: TRBV6-1; D: NA; DNA: TGTGCCAGCGTTCCAGATCGTGTTGCGGGAGAGACCCAGTACTTC; CDR3: CASVPDRVAGETQYF
J: TRBJ2-3; size: many; V: TRBV30; D: NA; DNA: TGTGCCTGGACTCCCTCAGGGGGAGGGTTAACAGATACGCAGTATTTT; CDR3: CAWTPSGGGLTDTQYF
J: TRBJ1-5; size: few; V: TRBV4-1; D: NA; DNA: TGCGCCAGCGGCAGGGAAAGCAATCAGCCCCAGCATTTT; CDR3: CASGRESNQPQHF
J: TRBJ1-1; size: many; V: TRBV30; D: NA; DNA: TGTGCCTGGAGTGCATCGGGTTCCACTGAAGCTTTCTTT; CDR3: CAWSASGSTEAFF
J: TRBJ1-1; size: few; V: TRBV4-3; D: NA; DNA: TGCGCCGGCAGCCAAGATGTAGACAGTATGAACACTGAAGCTTTCTTT; CDR3: CAGSQDVDSMNTEAFF
J: TRBJ2-3; size: many; V: TRBV6-1; D: TRBD1; DNA: TGTGCCAGCAGTGAAGCTTTAAGGGACAGGGCCTCCCTTACGCAGTATTTT; CDR3: CASSEALRDRASLTQYF
J: TRBJ1-1; size: many; V: TRBV12-3/TRBV12-4; D: NA; DNA: TGTGCCAGCAGTTTAGTCACCGGGGAGTTAGAGAACACTGAAGCTTTCTTT; CDR3: CASSLVTGELENTEAFF
J: TRBJ2-7; size: NA; V: TRBV27; D: TRBD2; DNA: TGTGCCAGCACAATAACGGGAGGTTACGAGCAGTACTTC; CDR3: CASTITGGYEQYF
J: TRBJ1-1; size: many; V: TRBV6-2/TRBV6-3; D: NA; DNA: TGTGCCAGCATCGGGGTCACTGAAGCTTTCTTT; CDR3: CASIGVTEAFF
J: TRBJ2-7; size: few; V: TRBV4-3; D: NA; DNA: TGCGCCAGCAGCCAAGATCTGGTAGGGGTGGGCGAGCAGTACTTC; CDR3: CASSQDLVGVGEQYF
J: TRBJ1-1; size: many; V: TRBV7-6; D: TRBD1; DNA: TGTGCCAGCAGCCCCCGGACAGGGGAGAACACTGAAGCTTTCTTT; CDR3: CASSPRTGENTEAFF
J: TRBJ1-2; size: few; V: TRBV4-3; D: NA; DNA: TGCGCCAGCAGCCAAGAAAGTCCCGGGACAACTAACTATGGCTACACCTTC; CDR3: CASSQESPGTTNYGYTF
J: TRBJ1-5; size: NA; V: TRBV5-6; D: TRBD1; DNA: TGTGCCAGCAGCCGGCAAGGGACAGGGGAGGAGAGGGTTAGCAATCAGCCCCAGCATTTT; CDR3: CASSRQGTGEERVSNQPQHF
J: TRBJ2-3; size: many; V: TRBV5-8; D: NA; DNA: TGTGCCAGCAGCGCCGGGACGGCAGATACGCAGTATTTT; CDR3: CASSAGTADTQYF
J: TRBJ2-1; size: few; V: TRBV7-9; D: NA; DNA: TGTGCCAGCAGCTTAGCGGGGTCGGATGAGCAGTTCTTC; CDR3: CASSLAGSDEQFF
J: TRBJ1-6; size: many; V: TRBV20-1; D: NA; DNA: TGCAGTGCTAGAGATCGGGGCAATAAAAGCTCCTATAATTCACCCCTCCACTTT; CDR3: CSARDRGNKSSYNSPLHF
J: TRBJ2-2; size: many; V: TRBV12-3/TRBV12-4; D: NA; DNA: TGTGCCATCCTATCTAGTCCGGGAGCCGGGGAGCTGTTTTTT; CDR3: CAILSSPGAGELFF
J: TRBJ2-1; size: NA; V: TRBV20-1; D: TRBD2; DNA: TGCAGTGCTAGGGGGGGGCCGCGACTAGCGGGGGTATATTCTTACAATGAGCAGTTCTTC; CDR3: CSARGGPRLAGVYSYNEQFF
J: TRBJ2-7; size: few; V: TRBV13; D: NA; DNA: TGTGCCAGCAGCCCCCACCCCCAACGGTACGAGCAGTACTTC; CDR3: CASSPHPQRYEQYF
J: TRBJ2-5; size: many; V: TRBV12-3/TRBV12-4; D: NA; DNA: TGTGCCAGCAGTTTGAGTGCGTATGAGACCCAGTACTTC; CDR3: CASSLSAYETQYF
J: TRBJ2-5; size: NA; V: TRBV7-3; D: NA; DNA: TGTGCCAGCAGCCAGTATGCCTACGGGACCGAACAAGAGACCCAGTACTTC; CDR3: CASSQYAYGTEQETQYF
J: TRBJ2-5; size: few; V: TRBV30; D: NA; DNA: TGTGCCTGGAGAGAAGGAGGGGGCTTAGGAGAGACCCAGTACTTC; CDR3: CAWREGGGLGETQYF
J: TRBJ2-1; size: few; V: TRBV30; D: TRBD2; DNA: TGTGCCTGGAGAGGCTTACTAGCGGGGGCTCTTAATGAGCAGTTCTTC; CDR3: CAWRGLLAGALNEQFF
J: TRBJ2-1; size: NA; V: TRBV30; D: NA; DNA: TGTGCCTGGATAGAGTACAATGAGCAGTTCTTC; CDR3: CAWIEYNEQFF
J: TRBJ1-2; size: many; V: TRBV4-1; D: NA; DNA: TGCGCCAGCAGCCAGGACCCCGAGGCAGGGGCCGAAGGCTACACCTTC; CDR3: CASSQDPEAGAEGYTF
J: TRBJ2-3; size: many; V: TRBV7-9; D: NA; DNA: TGTGCCAGCAGCCCCGCCGGGGCGCGGGATACGCAGTATTTT; CDR3: CASSPAGARDTQYF
J: TRBJ1-1; size: many; V: TRBV7-9; D: NA; DNA: TGTGCCAGCAACCCAAGCGAGAACACTGAAGCTTTCTTT; CDR3: CASNPSENTEAFF
J: TRBJ1-1; size: few; V: TRBV28; D: NA; DNA: TGTGCCAGCAGTCCACCAGGACGGGATGAAGCTTTCTTT; CDR3: CASSPPGRDEAFF
J: TRBJ2-2; size: many; V: TRBV27; D: NA; DNA: TGTGCCAGCAGCCTTCTCTCCGGGGAGCTGTTTTTT; CDR3: CASSLLSGELFF
J: TRBJ1-2; size: NA; V: TRBV7-9; D: NA; DNA: TGTGCCAGCAGCTTAGATCTAGGAGTCCTTGGCTACACCTTC; CDR3: CASSLDLGVLGYTF
J: TRBJ2-1; size: NA; V: TRBV28; D: NA; DNA: TGTGCCAGCAGTTTAAATGTCGGGGGCCCAAGCTCCTACAATGAGCAGTTCTTC; CDR3: CASSLNVGGPSSYNEQFF
J: TRBJ1-1; size: many; V: TRBV4-1; D: TRBD1; DNA: TGCGCCAGCAGCATACAGGGGGCAGGTACTGAAGCTTTCTTT; CDR3: CASSIQGAGTEAFF
J: TRBJ1-2; size: NA; V: TRBV27; D: NA; DNA: TGTGCCAGCAGTTGGGCCGAGAACTATGGCTACACCTTC; CDR3: CASSWAENYGYTF
J: TRBJ1-4; size: many; V: TRBV27; D: TRBD1; DNA: TGTGCCAGCAGTCCCCGGACAGGGGCATATGAAAAACTGTTTTTT; CDR3: CASSPRTGAYEKLFF
J: TRBJ2-2; size: few; V: TRBV4-3; D: NA; DNA: TGCGCCAGCAGCCAAGACAGGGCTTCCACCGGGGAGCTGTTTTTT; CDR3: CASSQDRASTGELFF
J: TRBJ2-1; size: many; V: TRBV30; D: TRBD1; DNA: TGTGCCTCACGACAGGGGGCTAGATATGAGCAGTTCTTC; CDR3: CASRQGARYEQFF
J: TRBJ1-6; size: few; V: TRBV25-1; D: TRBD1; DNA: TGTGCCAGCAGAGCCCCTTTCGGGACAGACTATAATTCACCCCTCCACTTT; CDR3: CASRAPFGTDYNSPLHF
J: TRBJ2-1; size: many; V: TRBV24-1; D: NA; DNA: TGTGCCACCAGTGATCCCACAGGGGCCAAAGCGGGCCGGACCTACAATGAGCAGTTCTTC; CDR3: CATSDPTGAKAGRTYNEQFF
J: TRBJ2-1; size: few; V: TRBV4-1; D: NA; DNA: TGCGCCAGCAGCCCGACTAGGAGCAATGAGCAGTTCTTC; CDR3: CASSPTRSNEQFF
J: TRBJ2-2; size: many; V: TRBV27; D: NA; DNA: TGTGCCAGCAGTTTACGTCAGAACACCGGGGAGCTGTTTTTT; CDR3: CASSLRQNTGELFF
J: TRBJ1-1; size: many; V: TRBV28; D: TRBD1; DNA: TGTGCCAGCAGCTACAGGGGGCTTAGCACTGAAGCTTTCTTT; CDR3: CASSYRGLSTEAFF
J: TRBJ1-5; size: many; V: TRBV4-1; D: NA; DNA: TGCGCCAGCAGCCAGACAACCTATAGCAATCAGCCCCAGCATTTT; CDR3: CASSQTTYSNQPQHF
J: TRBJ2-7; size: many; V: TRBV20-1; D: TRBD2; DNA: TGCAGTGCTAGAGACTTACTAGCGGGAGGGTACGAGCAGTACTTC; CDR3: CSARDLLAGGYEQYF
J: TRBJ2-7; size: many; V: TRBV5-1; D: NA; DNA: TGCGCCAGCAGCTTATGGCAGGGGTCCTACGAGCAGTACTTC; CDR3: CASSLWQGSYEQYF
J: TRBJ2-2; size: few; V: TRBV11-2; D: NA; DNA: TGTGCCAGCAGCTCCGTAAAGGGTGGCTCCGAAAACACCGGGGAGCTGTTTTTT; CDR3: CASSSVKGGSENTGELFF
J: TRBJ2-7; size: NA; V: TRBV20-1; D: NA; DNA: TGCAGTGCGAGCAGTCGGGCAGGCGGGTACGAGCAGTACTTC; CDR3: CSASSRAGGYEQYF
J: TRBJ2-3; size: many; V: TRBV7-3; D: TRBD2; DNA: TGTGCCAGCAGCCAAGGGGAGGGTTGGGTAGATACGCAGTATTTT; CDR3: CASSQGEGWVDTQYF
J: TRBJ2-7; size: many; V: TRBV10-3; D: TRBD2; DNA: TGTGCCATCAGTGACAGCGCTAGCGGGGACGAGCAGTACTTC; CDR3: CAISDSASGDEQYF
J: TRBJ1-5; size: NA; V: TRBV15; D: NA; DNA: TGTGCCACCAGCAGAGATATGGGGTGCAATCAGCCCCAGCATTTT; CDR3: CATSRDMGCNQPQHF
J: TRBJ1-2; size: few; V: TRBV7-9; D: NA; DNA: TGTGCCAGCAGCTTTCTATTGGATAGCTGGGGCTACACCTTC; CDR3: CASSFLLDSWGYTF
J: TRBJ1-1; size: NA; V: TRBV30; D: NA; DNA: TGTGCCTGGAGTGTCTCCGGCCTGGGTCCTGAAGCTTTCTTT; CDR3: CAWSVSGLGPEAFF
J: TRBJ1-6; size: few; V: TRBV7-6; D: NA; DNA: TGTGCCAGCAGCTTAGACGGATACGCCGATGGATCACCCCTCCACTTT; CDR3: CASSLDGYADGSPLHF
J: TRBJ2-4; size: many; V: TRBV7-9; D: TRBD1; DNA: TGTGCCAGCAGCTTAGGGACAGGGGGCGGCGGCATTCAGTACTTC; CDR3: CASSLGTGGGGIQYF
J: TRBJ2-3; size: NA; V: TRBV7-3; D: NA; DNA: TGTGCCAGCAGCCCCCGGACAGCCTCCACAGATACGCAGTATTTT; CDR3: CASSPRTASTDTQYF
J: TRBJ1-2; size: few; V: TRBV7-9; D: NA; DNA: TGTGCCAGCAGCCTAGGAACGACCTATGGCTACACCTTC; CDR3: CASSLGTTYGYTF
J: TRBJ2-3; size: once; V: TRBV2; D: TRBD1; DNA: TGTGCCTTCAATGACAGGGGAGCCGCAGATACGCAGTATTTT; CDR3: CAFNDRGAADTQYF